This T cell receptor (beta chain) was documented in a study of blood T cell repertoires in COVID-19. For the study at large: Sites in the United States, Italy and Spain provided acute and convalescent COVID-19 samples.

The assay was immunoSEQ multiplex PCR, and TCRdb's table has in-frame clones only and misses some. The sample lists about 140,000 clones; approximately 80% were seen once. Trimming removed 4 bases from V and 3 bases from J, with 9 bases in between. Germline V gene lookup returns CDR1 MRHNA and CDR2 SNTAGT. The CDR3 extends over 14 amino acids. The sequence was obtained from a woman aged 80 or older with active or convalescent COVID-19. The sequenced sample was peripheral blood. The V and J genes are TRBV6-4 and TRBJ2-2; the D is unclear. The CDR3: CASSATWDTGELFF. The DNA of the CDR3 is TGTGCCAGCAGTGCGACTTGGGACACCGGGGAGCTGTTTTTT.